This paragraph covers one T cell receptor (beta chain) sequence. Its antigen remains unidentified. PCR involved 60 Vbeta and 13 Jbeta primers. The method was immunoSEQ multiplex PCR; TCRdb's version includes in-frame clones alone and lacks a portion of them. The table records over 150,000 clones, about 85% of them present only once. Germline CDR1 is MDHEN and CDR2 is SYDVKM. V was shortened by 2 bases and J by 11 bases, with 19 bases between the two germline ends. CDR3 length: 16 amino acids. The data belong to a study of cytomegalovirus exposure and HLA in healthy donors. In the study overall: Assignment to the Caucasian-associated ancestry cluster applied to more than 75% of the approximately 370 genotyped donors.

Study-wide points: Later findings reportedly placed an Asian-associated ancestry cluster below the roughly 690-donor mean for N-insertions. A missense variant in DCLRE1C was later tied to TCR beta V- and J-gene trimming.

Sequenced material: PBMCs. The sequence was collected from a boy younger than 10 in good health and CMV-seronegative. The V gene is TRBV28, the J gene TRBJ1-6; possible D gene TRBD1, 5 bases. The CDR3 DNA follows: TGTGCCAGCAGTTTAGTCTGGGGTAGGGGTGATCCACCCCTCCACTTT. Translation gives CASSLVWGRGDPPLHF.